This TCR beta chain was recorded in a study of lymphopenia after photon versus proton radiotherapy. Study results and limitations: Larger post-nadir TCR diversity loss correlated inversely with survival in deceased patients.

Looked up from germline, CDR1 is SGHRS and CDR2 is YFSETQ. Trimming stripped 0 bases from V and 1 base from J, with 5 bases between. This CDR3 spans 14 amino acids. Note on this clone: What it binds is unknown.

Method: immunoSEQ multiplex PCR; TCRdb's copy keeps in-frame clones and lacks some. The sample lists tens of thousands of clones, roughly 85% occurring once. Sequences were derived from peripheral blood, sampled from a patient treated with photon-based radiotherapy. The TCR originated in a man aged 40-49 years with gastric cancer. The genes are TRBV5-1 and TRBJ2-1; D possibly uses TRBD1 or TRBD2 (5 bases each). The CDR3 is CASSLGGSYNEQFF. The CDR3 DNA is TGCGCCAGCAGCTTGGGGGGGTCCTACAATGAGCAGTTCTTC.